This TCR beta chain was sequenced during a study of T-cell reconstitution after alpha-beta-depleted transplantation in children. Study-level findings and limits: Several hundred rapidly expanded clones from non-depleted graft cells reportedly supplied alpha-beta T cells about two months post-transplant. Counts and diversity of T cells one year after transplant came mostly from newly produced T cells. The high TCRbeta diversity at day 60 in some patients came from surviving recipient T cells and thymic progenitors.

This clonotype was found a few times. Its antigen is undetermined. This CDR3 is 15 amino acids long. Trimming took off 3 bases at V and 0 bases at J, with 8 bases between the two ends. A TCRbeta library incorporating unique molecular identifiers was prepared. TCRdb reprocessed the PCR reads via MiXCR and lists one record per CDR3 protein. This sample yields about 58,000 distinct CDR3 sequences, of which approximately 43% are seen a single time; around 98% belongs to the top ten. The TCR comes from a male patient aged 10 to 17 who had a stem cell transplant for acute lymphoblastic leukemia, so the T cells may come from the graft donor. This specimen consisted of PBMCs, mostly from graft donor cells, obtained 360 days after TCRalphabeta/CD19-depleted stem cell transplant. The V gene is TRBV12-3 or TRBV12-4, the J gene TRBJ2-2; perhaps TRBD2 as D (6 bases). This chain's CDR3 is CASSFGGSNTGELFF. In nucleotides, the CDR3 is TGTGCCAGCAGTTTCGGAGGGTCGAACACCGGGGAGCTGTTTTTT.